This T cell receptor (beta chain) originates from a study of blood T cells in healthy people across ages. Study outcomes and limitations: Age showed a roughly linear inverse relationship with TCR beta diversity per million T cells.

The use of a sample-barcoded 5' primer and a J-beta primer mix characterized a second PCR of roughly 7 to 11 cycles. Each cDNA molecule was tagged by a template-switch adaptor with 12 random nucleotides. MiXCR was run by TCRdb on the 5' RACE reads, yielding one entry per CDR3 protein. The data contain 580,000 or so distinct CDR3 sequences, around half of them singletons. Germline lookup yields CDR1 DFQATT and CDR2 SNEGSKA (reference sequence). Trimming removed 3 bases from V and 1 base from J, with 12 bases in between. The CDR3 sequence is 14 residues long. Each sample yielded at least 6 million isolated PBMCs. This clonotype has a single count. The antigen is not known.

This TCR was recovered from a man of 80 years or more in good health. The rearrangement joins TRBV20-1 to TRBJ2-5; no definite D call. Sequencing was done on a sample of blood. The CDR3 loop is CSASTFEFQETQYF. CDR3 nucleotides: TGCAGTGCTAGTACATTCGAGTTCCAAGAGACCCAGTACTTC.